This entry concerns a single TCR beta chain. This sample was included in a study of T cell responses to AZD1222 COVID-19 vaccine. V shed 0 bases and J 4 bases; nucleotides not matched to a gene: 5. The length of the CDR3 is 15 residues. Germline assignment: CDR1 KGHSH and CDR2 LQKENI. The assay was immunoSEQ multiplex PCR, and TCRdb's table has in-frame clones only and misses some. The sample lists around 140,000 clones, 80% to 90% occurring once. The chain recombines TRBV18 with TRBJ1-1; 7 nucleotides line up with TRBD1. This receptor was taken from an adult in good health. The starting material was peripheral blood, obtained on day 0 of AZD1222 vaccination. CDR3 DNA: TGTGCCAGCTCACCACCCGGCAGGGGGATCACTGAAGCTTTCTTT. It yields the protein CASSPPGRGITEAFF.